This T cell receptor beta chain was sequenced in a study of T-cell memory formation after mild COVID-19. Broader study findings: Clones that contracted from day 15 to 85 were balanced CD4/CD8, while later expanders leaned CD4+. Cross-reactive memory apparently joined, as some responding clones appeared in pre-infection memory.

This CDR3 has 15 residues. Germline-derived CDR1 and CDR2 are MNHEY and SVGEGT. Trimming removed 2 bases from V and 6 bases from J, with 13 bases in between. The 5'RACE method, run with constant-segment primers, produced TCR alpha and TCR beta cDNA libraries (carrying sample barcodes and UMIs). One entry per CDR3 protein results from TCRdb running MiXCR on the 5' RACE reads. This table holds 360,000 or so distinct CDR3 sequences, 25% to 30% found once. This clonotype was picked up a small number of times. No antigen is known for it. Specimen: PBMCs or a T cell subset sorted from them (not recorded which). The chain carries TRBV6-2 or TRBV6-3 and TRBJ2-2, with D possibly TRBD2 on 6 matching bases. The TCR sequence derives from an adult woman who had mild COVID-19 (a few samples of this study predate the infection). Cell type and time point are not known. The CDR3 reads CASSYGRGRAGELFF. CDR3 in DNA: TGTGCCAGCAGTTACGGGCGGGGAAGAGCCGGGGAGCTGTTTTTT.